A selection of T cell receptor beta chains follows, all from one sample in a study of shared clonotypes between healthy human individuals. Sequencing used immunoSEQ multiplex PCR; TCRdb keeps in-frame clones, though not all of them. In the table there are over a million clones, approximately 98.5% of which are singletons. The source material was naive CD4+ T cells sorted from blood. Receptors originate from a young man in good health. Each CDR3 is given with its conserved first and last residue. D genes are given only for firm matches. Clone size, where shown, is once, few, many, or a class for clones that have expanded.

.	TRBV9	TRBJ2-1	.	CASSVVGGSIYNEQFF	TGTGCCAGCAGCGTAGTAGGGGGAAGCATATACAATGAGCAGTTCTTC
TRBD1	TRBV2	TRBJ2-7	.	CASSVTTGGHYEQYF	TGTGCCAGCAGTGTCACGACAGGGGGGCACTACGAGCAGTACTTC
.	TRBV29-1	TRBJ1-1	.	CSAGTQHGPF	TGCAGCGCCGGGACTCAACATGGACCCTTT
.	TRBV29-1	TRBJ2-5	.	CSVEESSRETQYF	TGCAGCGTTGAAGAATCTAGCAGGGAGACCCAGTACTTC
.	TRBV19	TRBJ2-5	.	CASSPGQRFTQYF	TGTGCCAGTAGTCCTGGACAGAGATTTACCCAGTACTTC
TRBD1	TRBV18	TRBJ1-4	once	CASSPGQRNEKLFF	TGTGCCAGCTCCCCGGGACAGAGAAATGAAAAACTGTTTTTT
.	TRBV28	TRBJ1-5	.	CASSFTGNQHF	TGTGCCAGCAGTTTCACGGGAAACCAGCATTTT
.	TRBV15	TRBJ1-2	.	CATSGTSGYGYTF	TGTGCCACCAGTGGGACTTCGGGCTATGGCTACACCTTC
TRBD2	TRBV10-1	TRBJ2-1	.	CASSESKAGAYNEQFF	TGCGCCAGCAGTGAGTCGAAGGCGGGAGCTTACAATGAGCAGTTCTTC
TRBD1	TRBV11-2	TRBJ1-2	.	CASSITGGASYGYTF	TGTGCCAGCAGCATAACAGGGGGCGCCAGCTATGGCTACACCTTC
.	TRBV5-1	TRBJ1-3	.	CASSLDRTSGNTIYF	TGCGCCAGCAGCTTGGACAGGACCTCTGGAAACACCATATATTTT
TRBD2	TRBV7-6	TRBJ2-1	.	CASSPLTSGGYNEQFF	TGTGCCAGCAGCCCCCTAACTAGCGGGGGCTACAATGAGCAGTTCTTC
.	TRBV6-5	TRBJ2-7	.	CASRRGTYEQYF	TGTGCCAGCAGACGGGGAACCTACGAGCAGTACTTC
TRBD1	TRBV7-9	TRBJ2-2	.	CASSFPVGTANTGELFF	TGTGCCAGCAGCTTCCCCGTTGGGACAGCTAACACCGGGGAGCTGTTTTTT
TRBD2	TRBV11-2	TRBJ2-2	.	CASSSTSGRWGGELFF	TGTGCCAGCAGCTCGACTAGCGGGAGGTGGGGCGGGGAGCTGTTTTTT
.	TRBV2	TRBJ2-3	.	CASSDRQTDTQYF	TGTGCCAGCAGTGACCGGCAGACCGATACGCAGTATTTT
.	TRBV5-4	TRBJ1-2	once	CASSLVRGGSGYTF	TGTGCCAGCAGCTTGGTGAGGGGCGGTAGTGGCTACACCTTC
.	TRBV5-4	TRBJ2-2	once	CASSFGTRNTGELFF	TGTGCCAGCAGCTTCGGGACAAGAAACACCGGGGAGCTGTTTTTT
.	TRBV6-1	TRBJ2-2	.	CASSEAASLQGELFF	TGTGCCAGCAGTGAGGCCGCTAGTTTGCAAGGGGAGCTGTTTTTT
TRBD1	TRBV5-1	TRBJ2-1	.	CASSRTGDYNEQFF	TGCGCCAGCAGCAGGACAGGGGATTACAATGAGCAGTTCTTC
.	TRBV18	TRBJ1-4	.	CASSLNGGLNEKLFF	TGTGCCAGCTCACTGAACGGGGGACTCAATGAAAAACTGTTTTTT
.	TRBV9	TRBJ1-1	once	CASSVLSAPKNTEAFF	TGTGCCAGCAGCGTCCTGTCAGCTCCTAAGAACACTGAAGCTTTCTTT
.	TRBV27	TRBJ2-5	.	CASSFTPRETQYF	TGTGCCAGCAGTTTCACACCTAGGGAGACCCAGTACTTC
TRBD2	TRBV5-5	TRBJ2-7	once	CASSIGLAIAENEQYF	TGTGCCAGCAGCATCGGACTAGCGATAGCGGAAAACGAGCAGTACTTC
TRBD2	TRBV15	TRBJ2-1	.	CATSRRGLGVAEQFF	TGTGCCACCAGCAGACGGGGACTAGGTGTGGCTGAGCAGTTCTTC
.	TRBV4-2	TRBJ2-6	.	CASSPNPLVTNSGANVLTF	TGTGCCAGCAGCCCCAACCCTCTAGTGACTAATTCTGGGGCCAACGTCCTGACTTTC
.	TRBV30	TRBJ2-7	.	CAWSAPPEQYF	TGTGCCTGGAGTGCGCCCCCAGAGCAGTACTTC
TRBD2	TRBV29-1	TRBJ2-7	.	CSAATSGSFYEQYF	TGCAGCGCGGCGACTAGCGGGAGTTTCTACGAGCAGTACTTC
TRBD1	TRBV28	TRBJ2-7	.	CASSRGTGYEQYF	TGTGCCAGCAGTCGAGGGACAGGCTACGAGCAGTACTTC
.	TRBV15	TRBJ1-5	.	CATSRDRSAGSNQPQHF	TGTGCCACCAGCAGAGATCGGTCCGCAGGGAGCAATCAGCCCCAGCATTTT
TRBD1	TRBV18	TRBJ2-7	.	CASSRGQTYEQYF	TGTGCCAGCTCACGGGGACAGACCTACGAGCAGTACTTC
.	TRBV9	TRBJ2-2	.	CASSVETWRPGELFF	TGTGCCAGCAGCGTAGAGACTTGGCGGCCCGGGGAGCTGTTTTTT
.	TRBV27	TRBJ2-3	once	CASSPLFLTSTDTQYF	TGTGCCAGCAGTCCTTTATTCTTAACTAGCACAGATACGCAGTATTTT
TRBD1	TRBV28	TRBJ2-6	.	CASSRQGSGANVLTF	TGTGCCAGCAGTCGACAGGGCTCTGGGGCCAACGTCCTGACTTTC
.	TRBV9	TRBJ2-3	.	CASSVDLPGEMLDTQYF	TGTGCCAGCAGCGTAGACCTCCCGGGAGAGATGTTAGATACGCAGTATTTT
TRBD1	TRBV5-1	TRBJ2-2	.	CASSSFPDRGGTGELFF	TGCGCCAGCAGCTCCTTTCCGGACAGGGGAGGGACCGGGGAGCTGTTTTTT
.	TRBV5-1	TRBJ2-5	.	CASSRQDQETQYF	TGCGCCAGCAGTCGGCAGGACCAAGAGACCCAGTACTTC
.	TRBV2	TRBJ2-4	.	CASTAGTAMPPNIQYF	TGTGCCAGCACTGCCGGGACCGCCATGCCACCAAACATTCAGTACTTC
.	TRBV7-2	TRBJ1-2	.	CASSLDTGARQGYTF	TGTGCCAGCAGCTTAGACACGGGGGCTAGGCAGGGCTACACCTTC
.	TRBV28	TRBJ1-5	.	CASSFEYQPQHF	TGTGCCAGCAGTTTCGAATACCAGCCCCAGCATTTT
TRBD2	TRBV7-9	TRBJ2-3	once	CASSLGTSGSTDTQYF	TGTGCCAGCAGCTTAGGGACTAGCGGGTCCACAGATACGCAGTATTTT
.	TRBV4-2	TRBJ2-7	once	CASSQNYEQYF	TGTGCCAGCAGCCAGAACTACGAGCAGTACTTC
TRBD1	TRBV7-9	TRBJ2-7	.	CASSLAHRTGDEQYF	TGTGCCAGCAGCTTAGCACATCGGACAGGGGACGAGCAGTACTTC
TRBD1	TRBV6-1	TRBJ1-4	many	CASRADRAWNEKLFF	TGTGCCAGCAGGGCCGACAGGGCTTGGAATGAAAAACTGTTTTTT
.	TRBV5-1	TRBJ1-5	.	CASSLVGGNQPQHF	TGCGCCAGCAGCTTGGTAGGGGGCAATCAGCCCCAGCATTTT
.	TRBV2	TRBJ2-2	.	CASSWTVGELFF	TGTGCCAGCAGTTGGACTGTCGGGGAGCTGTTTTTT
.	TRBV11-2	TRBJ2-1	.	CASSFTESSYNEQFF	TGTGCCAGCAGCTTTACTGAAAGCTCCTACAATGAGCAGTTCTTC
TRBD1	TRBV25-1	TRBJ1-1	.	CASSPRPGTGGNTEAFF	TGTGCCAGCAGCCCCAGACCCGGGACAGGGGGCAACACTGAAGCTTTCTTT
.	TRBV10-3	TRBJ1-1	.	CANRDKLNTEAFF	TGTGCCAACCGGGACAAGCTGAACACTGAAGCTTTCTTT
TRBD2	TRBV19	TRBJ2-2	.	CATTSGRAFRTGELFF	TGTGCCACCACTAGCGGGAGGGCCTTTAGGACCGGGGAGCTGTTTTTT
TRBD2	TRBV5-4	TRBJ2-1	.	CASSLPDGRALRINEQFF	TGTGCCAGCAGCTTGCCAGACGGGAGGGCCTTGAGGATCAATGAGCAGTTCTTC
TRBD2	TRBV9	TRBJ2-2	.	CASSAGLANTGELFF	TGTGCCAGCAGCGCGGGACTAGCGAACACCGGGGAGCTGTTTTTT
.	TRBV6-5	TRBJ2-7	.	CASSSRGGYSYEQYF	TGTGCCAGCAGTTCCCGAGGGGGGTACTCCTACGAGCAGTACTTC
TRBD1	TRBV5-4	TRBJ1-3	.	CASSARDRGLTGNTIYF	TGTGCCAGCAGCGCAAGGGACAGGGGCCTCACTGGAAACACCATATATTTT